These 29 T cell receptor beta chains came from one sample sequenced in a study of identical twins. TCRdb passed the 5' RACE reads through MiXCR, listing each CDR3 protein once. This table has 640,000 or so distinct CDR3 sequences, 6.1% appearing once. Material for sequencing was naive T cells sorted from blood. The receptors derive from a man younger than 35 in good health.

The J gene is TRBJ2-2, the V gene TRBV5-5; D gene uncertain. V dropped 4 bases and J dropped 6 bases, with 10 bases sitting between them. The CDR3 spans 13 residues. CDR1 is SGHKS, CDR2 YYEKEE, per germline (reference sequence). DNA of the CDR3: TGTGCCAGCAGCCCACGGTTACCCGGGGAGCTGTTTTTT. Translating it yields CASSPRLPGELFF.

This clonotype showed up just a few times. The CDR3 region has the DNA TGTGCCAGCAGTTTACTAGCTCTACTTCAAGATACGCAGTATTTT. This sequence encodes CASSLLALLQDTQYF. The chain combines TRBV12-3 or TRBV12-4 with TRBJ2-3, with D possibly being TRBD2 (5 bases). V was pared by 2 bases and J by 5 bases, with 14 bases between. CDR3 length equals 15 residues.

This clonotype was detected many times. The CDR3 here is CASSSQPGGLGEQYV. The CDR3 region has the DNA TGTGCCAGCAGTTCTCAGCCCGGGGGACTTGGCGAGCAGTACGTC. The V and J genes are TRBV12-3 or TRBV12-4 and TRBJ2-7, with D possibly TRBD2 on 6 matching bases. The V gene lost 4 bases and the J gene lost 6 bases, with 19 bases spanning the gap. This CDR3 has 15 amino acids.

This clonotype appeared many times. The V and J genes are TRBV27 and TRBJ2-3; tentatively, D is TRBD2 (5 bases). The CDR3 consists of 14 residues. Deletions cut 0 bases from V and 2 bases from J, with 6 bases between. Germline CDR1 reads MNHEY; CDR2 reads SMNVEV (reference sequence). DNA of the CDR3: TGTGCCAGCAGTTTATCCCTAGCCACAGATACGCAGTATTTT. It translates to CASSLSLATDTQYF.

This clonotype has just a few counts. The chain carries TRBV5-1 and TRBJ1-5; D gene uncertain. Looked up from germline, CDR1 is SGHRS and CDR2 is YFSETQ. The V and J ends lost 0 bases and 6 bases respectively, with 13 bases between them. This CDR3 is built from 15 residues. The CDR3 sequence: CASSLGPLEGQPQHF. In DNA form, the CDR3 reads TGCGCCAGCAGCTTGGGTCCCCTCGAGGGTCAGCCCCAGCATTTT.

The V gene is TRBV14, the J gene TRBJ2-1, with a tentative D call TRBD2 (6 bases). The length of the CDR3 is 15 residues. V was shortened by 6 bases and J by 1 base, with 13 bases between the two germline ends. Germline V gene sequence: CDR1 SGHDN, CDR2 FVKESK. The CDR3 nucleotides read TGTGCCAGCAGTCCGGGGGTATTTTCCTACAATGAGCAGTTCTTC. It codes for CASSPGVFSYNEQFF.

This clonotype has at least ten counts. The chain has TRBV15 and TRBJ2-1, with D possibly matching TRBD2 (6 bases). V was trimmed by 8 bases and J by 1 base, leaving 9 bases between them. The CDR3 totals 13 residues. From germline, CDR1 is LNHNV and CDR2 YYDKDF (reference sequence). This CDR3 is CATEAGSYNEQFF. The CDR3 region has the DNA TGTGCCACCGAGGCGGGATCCTACAATGAGCAGTTCTTC.

A few counts support this clonotype. V usage is TRBV19 and J usage is TRBJ1-4; 9 bases are shared with TRBD1. CDR1 and CDR2 (germline): LNHDA, SQIVND (reference sequence). This CDR3 spans 15 amino acids. V dropped 4 bases and J dropped 3; count of bases not matched to a gene: 3. The CDR3 is CASSRGTGPNEKLFF. The CDR3 coding sequence is TGTGCCAGTAGTAGAGGGACAGGGCCTAATGAAAAACTGTTTTTT.

This clonotype has ten or more counts. The gene calls are TRBV20-1 and TRBJ2-3; 7 nucleotides match TRBD2. The CDR3 covers 14 residues. Losses at the gene ends were 5 bases for V and 4 bases for J; bases not matched to a gene: 9. The germline gives CDR1 DFQATT, CDR2 SNEGSKA (reference sequence). CDR3 in amino acids: CSAQLASGSDTQYF. CDR3 nucleotides: TGCAGTGCTCAGCTAGCTAGCGGCTCAGATACGCAGTATTTT.

This clonotype was seen repeatedly, ten times or more. V is TRBV6-5 and J is TRBJ2-1; D perhaps matches TRBD2 (6 bases). The germline V and J ends were trimmed by 2 bases and 3 bases, with 8 bases remaining between them. This CDR3 spans 14 amino acids. CDR1 and CDR2 from the germline V gene are MNHEY and SVGAGI. In DNA, the CDR3 is TGTGCCAGCAGTTACGGGACTGACTACAATGAGCAGTTCTTC. Translating it yields CASSYGTDYNEQFF.

The gene calls are TRBV5-1 and TRBJ2-3, with TRBD2 identical over 7 bases. Per germline, CDR1 SGHRS and CDR2 YFSETQ. V was clipped by 7 bases and J by 0 bases; unmatched bases: 14. The length of the CDR3 is 17 residues. In DNA, the CDR3 is TGCGCCAGCCGAGAGGCTAGCGGAGGCTTTAGCACAGATACGCAGTATTTT. Its translation is CASREASGGFSTDTQYF.

V and J are TRBV5-1 and TRBJ2-3; D is unresolved. The CDR3 has 14 amino acids. Trimming left V 2 bases short and J 5 bases short, with 12 bases between. CDR1 and CDR2 (germline): SGHRS, YFSETQ. The CDR3 nucleotides read TGCGCCAGCAGCTTCTATAGTTCTAGAGATACGCAGTATTTT. It is translated as CASSFYSSRDTQYF.

This clonotype turned up a few times. V gene TRBV5-5 combines with J gene TRBJ2-3; unclear D gene. The germline V gene encodes CDR1 SGHKS and CDR2 YYEKEE (reference sequence). CDR3 size: 15 residues. V lost 2 bases and J lost 4, with 14 bases in between. CDR3: CASSFQVGRADTQYF. In nucleotides, the CDR3 is TGTGCCAGCAGCTTTCAAGTTGGAAGGGCAGATACGCAGTATTTT.

This clonotype was seen repeatedly, ten times or more. This rearrangement joins TRBV7-3 to TRBJ2-3; D possibly corresponds to TRBD1 (6 bases). The CDR3 loop spans 15 amino acids. Trimming left V 4 bases short and J 4 bases short, with 15 bases between. The germline gives CDR1 SGHTA, CDR2 FQGTGA. For the CDR3, the DNA is TGTGCCAGCAGCTCCGGTGGGGGCAGAGCAGATACGCAGTATTTT. Its protein product is CASSSGGGRADTQYF.

At least ten counts were recorded for this clonotype. This sequence joins TRBV7-2 and TRBJ2-3; the D gene could be TRBD1 or TRBD2 (5 bases each). CDR3 size: 12 residues. The germline V gene encodes CDR1 SGHTA and CDR2 FQGNSA. V lost 5 bases and J 8 bases, leaving 11 bases between the germline ends. CDR3 nucleotides: TGTGCCAGCAGCCCCCCGGGACCTACGCAGTATTTT. It yields the protein CASSPPGPTQYF.

V is TRBV6-1 and J is TRBJ2-7; 8 bases match TRBD1. The CDR3 length is 14 residues. After removal of 4 bases from V and 2 bases from J, the junction contained 4 bases not matched to a gene. Germline V gene lookup returns CDR1 MNHNS and CDR2 SASEGT. CDR3 bases: TGTGCCAGCAGTGCGGGACAGGAAGCCTACGAGCAGTACTTC. Protein sequence: CASSAGQEAYEQYF.

This chain links TRBV12-5 with TRBJ2-4; D gene uncertain. The CDR3 sequence is 10 residues long. The germline CDR1 and CDR2 sequences are LGHNT and FRNRAP. The DNA for the CDR3 is TGTGCCGGCAAGGACCCTATTCAGTACTTC. This gives the protein CAGKDPIQYF.

This clonotype was seen many times. The chain recombines TRBV20-1 with TRBJ2-2, with D possibly being TRBD1 or TRBD2 (6 bases each). Germline lookup yields CDR1 DFQATT and CDR2 SNEGSKA (reference sequence). This CDR3 has 16 residues. The V gene lost 0 bases and the J gene lost 4 bases, with 15 bases spanning the gap. For the CDR3, the DNA is TGCAGTGCTAGAGAGATGGGGGGCACGGGCACCGGGGAGCTGTTTTTT. Protein product: CSAREMGGTGTGELFF.

The sample holds a few counts of this clonotype. The gene calls are TRBV20-1 and TRBJ2-3; TRBD1 might be the D (6 bases). This CDR3 comprises 14 residues. Looked up from germline, CDR1 is DFQATT and CDR2 is SNEGSKA (reference sequence). The V end lost 3 bases, the J end lost 6 bases, and 16 bases lay between the germline ends. Here the CDR3 reads CSARPGQSVDTQYF. CDR3 bases: TGCAGTGCTAGGCCCGGACAGAGTGTTGATACGCAGTATTTT.

V gene TRBV18 combines with J gene TRBJ2-4; possibly TRBD1 for D (6 bases). The CDR3 sequence is 16 residues long. The V end lost 3 bases, the J end lost 0 bases, and 12 bases lay between the germline ends. Germline V CDR1 and CDR2: KGHSH, LQKENI. CDR3 sequence: CASSPVGAKAKNIQYF. DNA for the CDR3: TGTGCCAGCTCACCGGTGGGGGCGAAAGCCAAAAACATTCAGTACTTC.

The rearrangement joins TRBV24-1 to TRBJ2-1; the match to TRBD2 covers 9 bases. The V segment lost 2 bases and the J segment 6 bases; nucleotides outside the gene matches: 7. CDR3 length: 16 amino acids. The germline CDR1 and CDR2 sequences are KGHDR and SFDVKD. CDR3 amino acids: CATSDYGGRAINEQFF. For the CDR3, the DNA is TGTGCCACCAGTGATTACGGCGGGAGGGCCATCAATGAGCAGTTCTTC.

The chain joins TRBV20-1 to TRBJ2-1; 9 bases map to TRBD2. Germline assignment: CDR1 DFQATT and CDR2 SNEGSKA (reference sequence). This CDR3 region has 15 residues. The V gene end was trimmed by 0 bases and the J gene end by 4 bases; junction bases not matched to a gene: 4. The CDR3 is CSARDRLAEYNEQFF. CDR3 sequence (DNA): TGCAGTGCTAGAGATCGACTAGCGGAGTACAATGAGCAGTTCTTC.

This clonotype was counted at least ten times. CDR3 residues: CASGFEGQGQGPQDTQYF. CDR3 nucleotide sequence: TGTGCTAGTGGTTTTGAAGGACAGGGACAGGGACCACAAGATACGCAGTATTTT. The V gene is TRBV12-5, the J gene TRBJ2-3; 9 bases agree with TRBD1. Looked up from germline, CDR1 is LGHNT and CDR2 is FRNRAP. V was clipped by 3 bases and J by 5 bases; unmatched bases: 15. This CDR3 is built from 18 residues.

The chain has TRBV25-1 and TRBJ2-7; 8 bases agree with TRBD1. Germline CDR1 reads MGHDK; CDR2 reads SYGVNS. The CDR3 totals 15 residues. Unmatched junction bases numbered 5, after V lost 2 bases and J lost 2 bases. The CDR3 loop is CASSERAGGPYEQYF. CDR3 bases: TGTGCCAGCAGTGAACGGGCAGGGGGCCCCTACGAGCAGTACTTC.

This clonotype was detected only a few times. The chain combines TRBV12-3 or TRBV12-4 with TRBJ2-2; D possibly matches TRBD1 or TRBD2 (5 bases each). V was clipped by 4 bases and J by 1 base, with 10 bases between them. The CDR3 runs 15 residues. CDR3 DNA: TGTGCCAGCAGTTCGGGGCTAGAGAACACCGGGGAGCTGTTTTTT. Protein sequence: CASSSGLENTGELFF.

At least ten counts were recorded for this clonotype. The chain links TRBV12-3 or TRBV12-4 to TRBJ2-1; no clear D gene. The CDR3 runs 12 residues. Trimming shortened V by 5 bases and J by 10 bases, and 12 bases separated the two germline ends. The CDR3 region has the DNA TGTGCCAGCAGTACTGGCGGTACAGAGCAGTTCTTC. Amino acids: CASSTGGTEQFF.

For the CDR3, the DNA is TGTGCCAGCAGTTACTCTTTAATGAGGGCCGCTGACGAGCAGTACTTC. Amino acid sequence: CASSYSLMRAADEQYF. This chain connects TRBV6-2 or TRBV6-3 to TRBJ2-7, with a weak D call TRBD2 (5 bases). V was clipped by 0 bases and J by 5 bases, with 17 bases between them. The CDR3 is 16 residues long. Looked up from germline, CDR1 is MNHEY and CDR2 is SVGEGT.

This clonotype was counted only a few times. J is TRBJ2-4 and V is TRBV6-5, with 8 bases fitting TRBD2. The length of the CDR3 is 17 residues. Looked up from germline, CDR1 is MNHEY and CDR2 is SVGAGI. Trimming cost V 0 bases and J 1 base; bases outside gene matches: 5. The CDR3 DNA reads TGTGCCAGCAGTTACTCAATAGCGGGACTGGCCAAAAACATTCAGTACTTC. Amino acid sequence: CASSYSIAGLAKNIQYF.

This sequence joins TRBV10-3 and TRBJ2-5, with D perhaps assigned TRBD1 or TRBD2 (5 bases each). The CDR3 has 13 residues. Germline V gene lookup returns CDR1 ENHRY and CDR2 SYGVKD. V was clipped by 10 bases and J by 5 bases, with 17 bases between them. The CDR3 DNA sequence: TGTGCCACCCAGGCAATGGGGACGGAGACCCAGTACTTC. Translating it yields CATQAMGTETQYF.